This TCR beta chain derives from a study of Ad26.COV2.S vaccination and SARS-CoV-2 variants. The germline V and J ends were trimmed by 1 base and 8 bases, with 29 bases remaining between them. In germline, CDR1 is LGHDT, CDR2 YNNKEL (reference sequence). The CDR3 extends over 19 amino acids. Sample treatment: 15 to 20 received Ad26.COV2.S at low or high dose, single or two shots; a few received placebo; per-sample allocation not given. Collection of the samples took place on day 63 after the first injection of vaccine or placebo. An adult aged 18-55 years in Boston served as the donor. Profiled with immunoSEQ multiplex PCR; TCRdb holds only in-frame clones, not every one. The sample gives around 300,000 clones, under 90% of which show up once; around 5.5% is in the top ten. For this clone: Its antigen is as yet unknown.

Study outcomes and limitations: Spike-specific TCR breadth was greater after Ad26.COV2.S than placebo. There was a possibility that the TCR breadth and depth analyses underestimated total T cell responses.

This receptor was obtained from a person aged 18-60 years who received the Ad26.COV2.S COVID-19 vaccine or a placebo. V gene TRBV3-1 (or the pseudogene TRBV3-2) combines with J gene TRBJ1-2, with D perhaps matching TRBD1 (5 bases). The sample in question was peripheral blood, obtained in a trial of Ad26.COV2.S vaccine versus placebo. The CDR3 coding sequence is TGTGCCAGCAGCCAAGCCGTTATGGGTCCCCGGGACCTAGGCATGGGCTACACCTTC. The encoded protein is CASSQAVMGPRDLGMGYTF.